Sequencing of this T cell receptor beta chain was carried out in a study of CD8+ T cells in alopecia areata. This clone has only a few counts. What it binds is not known. Germline V gene lookup returns CDR1 MNHEY and CDR2 SMNVEV (reference sequence). The CDR3 totals 15 residues. Losses at the gene ends were 2 bases for V and 7 bases for J; bases not matched to a gene: 7. General study findings and limits: For lesional scalp, especially alopecia totalis/universalis, clonality was higher than in normal scalp.

Regarding treatment: oral pan-JAK inhibitor, 5-10 mg twice daily. Obtained from alopecia areata patients were lesional scalp punch biopsies along with peripheral blood. Following RNA extraction, reverse transcription yielded cDNA that acted as the sequencing template. TCRdb's table, derived via immunoSEQ multiplex PCR, lists solely in-frame clones and lacks some. The profile shows about 120,000 clones, more than 45% of them singletons. This chain connects TRBV27 to TRBJ2-1; the match to TRBD2 covers 8 bases. The sample here was CD4+ T cells sorted from blood, taken at week 4, from a patient treated with tofacitinib. This clonotype was obtained from a human donor with alopecia areata. This CDR3 reads CASSLSGSSVNEQFF. In nucleotides, the CDR3 is TGTGCCAGCAGTTTAAGCGGGAGCTCGGTGAATGAGCAGTTCTTC.